Listed below are T cell receptor beta chains from one sample, sequenced in a study of T cell responses to AZD1222 COVID-19 vaccine. The data were produced by immunoSEQ multiplex PCR, yet TCRdb's version contains in-frame clones alone and is incomplete. The data hold approximately 110,000 clones, with about 94% observed a single time. Here the sequenced sample was peripheral blood, taken on day 0 of AZD1222 vaccination. The receptor set was obtained from an adult in good health. CDR3s include the opening cysteine and the closing phenylalanine or tryptophan. A D gene is named only where the DNA matches it firmly. Expanded clones are given a class, and other clones once, few, many or no size at all.

>NA|TRBJ1-2|NA|TRBV5-4
CASSAAGSYYGYTF
TGTGCCAGCAGCGCGGCAGGCAGCTACTATGGCTACACCTTC
>NA|TRBJ2-7|NA|TRBV6-5
CASSFQADTYEQYF
TGTGCCAGCAGTTTTCAGGCAGACACCTACGAGCAGTACTTC
>NA|TRBJ1-3|NA|TRBV6-5
CASSSELSSGNTIYF
TGTGCCAGCAGCTCCGAACTGAGCTCTGGAAACACCATATATTTT
>TRBD2|TRBJ2-7|NA|TRBV4-2
CASSQDLASGSYEQYF
TGTGCCAGCAGCCAAGATTTGGCTAGCGGATCCTACGAGCAGTACTTC
>TRBD1|TRBJ1-3|NA|TRBV4-1
CASSHVGQGDGNTIYF
TGCGCCAGCAGCCACGTTGGACAGGGAGACGGAAACACCATATATTTT
>NA|TRBJ2-6|NA|TRBV2
CASSGQLLPGANVLTF
TGTGCCAGCAGTGGTCAGCTTCTCCCTGGGGCCAACGTCCTGACTTTC
>TRBD2|TRBJ2-7|NA|TRBV28
CASREGLAGSPLDYEQYF
TGTGCCAGCAGGGAGGGGCTAGCGGGATCCCCGTTAGACTACGAGCAGTACTTC
>TRBD1|TRBJ1-1|once|TRBV6-5
CASRTGLTEAFF
TGTGCCAGCAGGACAGGGCTAACTGAAGCTTTCTTT
>TRBD1|TRBJ1-1|once|TRBV25-1
CASSEAHRGNTEAFF
TGTGCCAGCAGTGAGGCCCACAGGGGGAACACTGAAGCTTTCTTT
>NA|TRBJ1-2|NA|TRBV12-5
CASGLGRGYTF
TGTGCTAGTGGTTTGGGTCGGGGCTACACCTTC
>NA|TRBJ1-1|NA|TRBV4-3
CASSLGASTEAFF
TGCGCCAGCAGCCTCGGGGCAAGCACTGAAGCTTTCTTT
>TRBD1|TRBJ2-7|once|TRBV28
CASSKTGGGFEQYF
TGTGCCAGCAGTAAGACAGGGGGGGGATTCGAGCAGTACTTC
>TRBD1|TRBJ1-2|few|TRBV19
CASSDRASNYGYTF
TGTGCCAGCAGTGACAGGGCCTCAAACTATGGCTACACCTTC
>NA|TRBJ1-3|NA|TRBV3-1/TRBV3-2
CASSQDIQEHSGNTIYF
TGTGCCAGCAGCCAAGATATACAGGAACACTCTGGAAACACCATATATTTT
>NA|TRBJ1-1|NA|TRBV29-1
CSVEGQIQNTEAFF
TGCAGCGTTGAAGGCCAGATTCAAAACACTGAAGCTTTCTTT
>NA|TRBJ1-4|NA|TRBV7-2
CASSSRGELFF
TGTGCCAGCAGCTCCCGAGGGGAACTGTTTTTT
>NA|TRBJ2-3|NA|TRBV6-1
CASSEWLSDTQYF
TGTGCCAGCAGTGAATGGTTGTCCGATACGCAGTATTTT
>NA|TRBJ1-1|NA|TRBV2
CASSRRMGNTEAFF
TGTGCCAGCAGCCGCAGGATGGGGAACACTGAAGCTTTCTTT
>NA|TRBJ1-1|NA|TRBV6-5
CASSYPDGAEAFF
TGTGCCAGCAGTTATCCCGACGGGGCTGAAGCTTTCTTT
>NA|TRBJ1-1|NA|TRBV4-3
CASSPHPQPGNTEAFF
TGCGCCAGCAGCCCTCACCCCCAACCAGGTAACACTGAAGCTTTCTTT
>TRBD1|TRBJ2-1|NA|TRBV9
CASSQQGQGEQFF
TGTGCCAGCAGCCAACAGGGGCAAGGTGAGCAGTTCTTC
>TRBD1|TRBJ2-1|NA|TRBV20-1
CSASPPGDRTSRYYNEQFF
TGCAGTGCTAGTCCCCCCGGGGACAGAACGTCCCGATATTACAATGAGCAGTTCTTC
>NA|TRBJ2-2|NA|TRBV10-1
CASSELSGDGELFF
TGCGCCAGCAGTGAGTTATCGGGAGACGGGGAGCTGTTTTTT
>NA|TRBJ1-2|NA|TRBV7-9
CASTTTNAYGYTF
TGTGCCAGCACCACTACTAACGCCTATGGCTACACCTTC
>TRBD1|TRBJ2-7|NA|TRBV25-1
CASSEWTGGGYEQYF
TGTGCCAGCAGTGAGTGGACAGGGGGCGGCTACGAGCAGTACTTC
>NA|TRBJ1-5|NA|TRBV15
CATSLPGAGGQPQHF
TGTGCCACCAGCTTGCCAGGGGCTGGGGGACAGCCCCAGCATTTT
>NA|TRBJ1-2|NA|TRBV3-1/TRBV3-2
CASSRQTYNYGYTF
TGTGCCAGCAGCCGACAGACGTATAACTATGGCTACACCTTC
>NA|TRBJ1-1|NA|TRBV10-3
CAIRGSTGLLGEAFF
TGTGCCATCAGGGGTTCGACAGGCCTTCTTGGTGAAGCTTTCTTT
>NA|TRBJ1-5|NA|TRBV27
CASSLVGANQPQHF
TGTGCCAGCAGTTTGGTAGGGGCCAATCAGCCCCAGCATTTT
>TRBD1|TRBJ1-5|NA|TRBV27
CASSSMIGQGNNQPQHF
TGTGCCAGCAGTTCCATGATCGGACAGGGCAACAATCAGCCCCAGCATTTT
>TRBD1|TRBJ2-7|NA|TRBV6-2/TRBV6-3
CASSFGTGYYEQYF
TGTGCCAGCAGTTTTGGGACAGGGTACTACGAGCAGTACTTC
>NA|TRBJ1-1|NA|TRBV19
CASFPTTGGRGTEAFF
TGTGCCAGTTTTCCCACGACCGGCGGGAGGGGCACTGAAGCTTTCTTT
>NA|TRBJ2-1|NA|TRBV7-3
CASSLEAGRNEQFF
TGTGCCAGCAGCCTCGAGGCAGGGCGGAATGAGCAGTTCTTC
>TRBD1|TRBJ2-3|NA|TRBV5-1
CASSLVQGADTQYF
TGCGCCAGCAGCTTGGTGCAGGGGGCTGATACGCAGTATTTT
>NA|TRBJ2-3|few|TRBV9
CASSPAADTQYF
TGTGCCAGCAGCCCAGCGGCAGATACGCAGTATTTT
>NA|TRBJ1-1|NA|TRBV7-9
CASSTPWGQVKLGTEAFF
TGTGCCAGCAGCACCCCTTGGGGTCAGGTCAAATTGGGAACTGAAGCTTTCTTT
>NA|TRBJ1-1|NA|TRBV3-1/TRBV3-2
CASSQVGPNTEAFF
TGTGCCAGCAGCCAAGTGGGGCCGAACACTGAAGCTTTCTTT
>NA|TRBJ1-4|NA|TRBV11-2
CASSAGWEKLFF
TGTGCCAGCAGCGCCGGGTGGGAAAAACTGTTTTTT
>NA|TRBJ1-4|NA|TRBV4-3
CASSHRGNEKLFF
TGCGCCAGCAGCCACAGGGGTAATGAAAAACTGTTTTTT
>NA|TRBJ2-7|NA|TRBV4-1
CASSPGEGASYEQYF
TGCGCCAGCAGCCCCGGGGAGGGGGCCTCCTACGAGCAGTACTTC
>NA|TRBJ1-1|NA|TRBV7-9
CASSLAGEISEAFF
TGTGCCAGCAGCTTAGCAGGAGAAATTTCAGAAGCTTTCTTT
>TRBD1|TRBJ1-2|NA|TRBV7-6
CASSLEQGMINYGYTF
TGTGCCAGCAGCCTCGAACAGGGGATGATAAACTATGGCTACACCTTC
>TRBD1|TRBJ1-2|NA|TRBV2
CASSLDRGNYGYTF
TGTGCCAGCAGTTTGGACAGGGGGAACTATGGCTACACCTTC
>TRBD2|TRBJ2-1|NA|TRBV5-5
CASSYWGLADSYNEQFF
TGTGCCAGCAGCTACTGGGGACTAGCGGATTCCTACAATGAGCAGTTCTTC
>TRBD1|TRBJ1-1|NA|TRBV27
CASRVTGGWAEAFF
TGTGCCAGCAGAGTAACAGGGGGCTGGGCTGAAGCTTTCTTT
>NA|TRBJ2-1|NA|TRBV9
CASSVVGSSYNEQFF
TGTGCCAGCAGCGTAGTGGGGAGCTCCTACAATGAGCAGTTCTTC
>NA|TRBJ1-5|NA|TRBV27
CASSPRHLPNQPQHF
TGTGCCAGCAGTCCCAGGCACTTGCCCAATCAGCCCCAGCATTTT
>TRBD1|TRBJ2-7|NA|TRBV11-3
CASSSTGVSYEQYF
TGTGCCAGCAGCTCAACAGGGGTTTCCTACGAGCAGTACTTC
>TRBD1|TRBJ1-2|NA|TRBV28
CASSFTTGDDYGYTF
TGTGCCAGCAGTTTTACGACAGGGGATGACTATGGCTACACCTTC
>NA|TRBJ1-1|NA|TRBV7-3
CASSLYRRNTEAFF
TGTGCCAGCAGCTTATATAGGAGGAACACTGAAGCTTTCTTT
>TRBD1|TRBJ1-4|NA|TRBV6-6
CASSYFVGQGNEKLFF
TGTGCCAGCAGTTACTTTGTGGGACAGGGGAATGAAAAACTGTTTTTT
>NA|TRBJ1-3|NA|TRBV5-1
CASSFRIPNSGNTIYF
TGCGCCAGCAGCTTCCGTATACCAAACTCTGGAAACACCATATATTTT
>TRBD1|TRBJ1-3|NA|TRBV5-1
CASSTGTGGRGGNTIYF
TGCGCCAGCAGCACTGGAACAGGGGGAAGAGGTGGAAACACCATATATTTT
>NA|TRBJ1-1|NA|TRBV28
CASSFFLGRNTEAFF
TGTGCCAGCAGTTTTTTTCTCGGACGGAACACTGAAGCTTTCTTT
>NA|TRBJ2-2|NA|TRBV5-4
CASSPDAGATGELFF
TGTGCCAGCAGCCCGGACGCGGGGGCCACCGGGGAGCTGTTTTTT
>NA|TRBJ1-1|once|TRBV10-3
CAISDWQGTEAFF
TGTGCCATCAGTGATTGGCAGGGGACTGAAGCTTTCTTT
>NA|TRBJ2-5|NA|TRBV9
CASSSAPSLGQEGTQYF
TGTGCCAGCAGCTCCGCACCGTCTTTGGGGCAAGAGGGGACCCAGTACTTC
>TRBD1|TRBJ2-7|once|TRBV14
CASSQDLQGAYEQYF
TGTGCCAGCAGCCAAGACCTACAGGGGGCCTACGAGCAGTACTTC
>NA|TRBJ1-1|NA|TRBV5-5
CASSLDRMNTEAFF
TGTGCCAGCAGCTTGGACAGAATGAACACTGAAGCTTTCTTT
>TRBD1|TRBJ2-2|NA|TRBV24-1
CATSKTGITGELFF
TGTGCCACCAGCAAGACAGGGATTACCGGGGAGCTGTTTTTT